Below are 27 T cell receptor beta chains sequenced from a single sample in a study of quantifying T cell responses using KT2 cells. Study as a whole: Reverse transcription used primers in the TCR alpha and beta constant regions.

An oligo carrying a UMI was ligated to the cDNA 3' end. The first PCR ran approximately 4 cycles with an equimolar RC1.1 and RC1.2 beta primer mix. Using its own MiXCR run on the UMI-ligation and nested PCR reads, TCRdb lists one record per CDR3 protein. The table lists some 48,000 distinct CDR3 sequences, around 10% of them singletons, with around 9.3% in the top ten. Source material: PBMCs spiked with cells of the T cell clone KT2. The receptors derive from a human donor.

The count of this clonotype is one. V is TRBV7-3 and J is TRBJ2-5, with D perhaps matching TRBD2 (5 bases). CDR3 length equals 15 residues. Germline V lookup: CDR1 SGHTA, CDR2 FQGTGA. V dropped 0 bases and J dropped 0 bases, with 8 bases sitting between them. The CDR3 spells CASSLTSGHQETQYF. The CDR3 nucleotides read TGTGCCAGCAGCTTAACGAGCGGACACCAAGAGACCCAGTACTTC.

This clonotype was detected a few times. The CDR3 is CASSLTVGGGANVLTF. The CDR3 region has the DNA TGTGCCAGCAGCTTAACAGTCGGAGGTGGGGCCAACGTCCTGACTTTC. This chain joins TRBV7-3 and TRBJ2-6; D may be TRBD2 (5 bases). The CDR3 loop spans 16 amino acids. CDR1 is SGHTA and CDR2 is FQGTGA in the germline V gene. Trimming removed 0 bases from V and 3 bases from J, with 9 bases in between.

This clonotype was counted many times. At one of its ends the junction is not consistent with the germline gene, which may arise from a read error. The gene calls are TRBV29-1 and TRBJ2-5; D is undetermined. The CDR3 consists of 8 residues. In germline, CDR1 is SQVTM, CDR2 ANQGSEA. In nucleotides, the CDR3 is TGCAGCGTTGAAGATCAGGTTTTC. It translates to CSVEDQVF.

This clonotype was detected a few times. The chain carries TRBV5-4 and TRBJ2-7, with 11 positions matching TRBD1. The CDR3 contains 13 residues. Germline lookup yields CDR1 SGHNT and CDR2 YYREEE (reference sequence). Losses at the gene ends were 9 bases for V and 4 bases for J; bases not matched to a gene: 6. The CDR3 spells CATRTGGSYEQYF. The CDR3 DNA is TGTGCCACCAGGACAGGGGGCTCGTACGAGCAGTACTTC.

CDR3: CASSYSDRPNTEAFF. CDR3 sequence (DNA): TGTGCCAGCAGTTACTCGGACAGACCGAACACTGAAGCTTTCTTT. V and J are TRBV6-2 or TRBV6-3 and TRBJ1-1; a possible D gene is TRBD1 (6 bases). The V gene's germline CDR1 is MNHEY and CDR2 SVGEGT. V lost 0 bases and J 1 base, leaving 9 bases between the germline ends. The CDR3 is made up of 15 amino acids.

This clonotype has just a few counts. The CDR3 protein is CASSVFGDGDEQYF. In DNA, the CDR3 is TGTGCCAGCAGCGTATTCGGGGACGGAGACGAGCAGTACTTC. V usage is TRBV9 and J usage is TRBJ2-7; the D gene could be TRBD1 or TRBD2 (5 bases each). The CDR3 is 14 residues long. Germline values: CDR1 SGDLS, CDR2 YYNGEE. V dropped 1 base and J dropped 5 bases, with 13 bases sitting between them. The entire variable domain, with the rest obtained from reference TRBV9 and TRBJ2-7, is as follows: DSGVTQTPKHLITATGQRVTLRCSPRSGDLSVYWYQQSLDQGLQFLIQYYNGEERAKGNILERFSAQQFPDLHSELNLSSLELGDSALYFCASSVFGDGDEQYFGPGTRLTVT.

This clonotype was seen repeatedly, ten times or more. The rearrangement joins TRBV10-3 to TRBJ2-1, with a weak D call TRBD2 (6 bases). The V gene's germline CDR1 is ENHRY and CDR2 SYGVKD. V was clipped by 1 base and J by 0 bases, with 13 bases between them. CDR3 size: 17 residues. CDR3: CAISEFSGPSSYNEQFF. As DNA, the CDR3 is TGTGCCATCAGTGAGTTTAGCGGTCCTAGCTCCTACAATGAGCAGTTCTTC.

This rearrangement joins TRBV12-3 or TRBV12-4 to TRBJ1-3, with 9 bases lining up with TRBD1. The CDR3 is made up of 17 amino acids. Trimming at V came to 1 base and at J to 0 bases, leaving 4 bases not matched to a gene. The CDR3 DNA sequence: TGTGCCAGCAGTTTAGTCGGGACAGGGTCCTCTGGAAACACCATATATTTT. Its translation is CASSLVGTGSSGNTIYF.

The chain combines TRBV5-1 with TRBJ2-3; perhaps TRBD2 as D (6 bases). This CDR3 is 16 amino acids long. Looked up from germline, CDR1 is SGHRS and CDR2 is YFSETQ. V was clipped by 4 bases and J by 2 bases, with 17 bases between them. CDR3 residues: CASSIELGGITDTQYF. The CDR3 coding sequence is TGCGCCAGCAGCATTGAATTAGGAGGGATCACAGATACGCAGTATTTT.

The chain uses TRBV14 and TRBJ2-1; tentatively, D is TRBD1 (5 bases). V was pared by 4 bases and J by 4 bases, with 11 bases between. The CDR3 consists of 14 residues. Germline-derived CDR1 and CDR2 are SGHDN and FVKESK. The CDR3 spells CASSPNRGYNEQFF. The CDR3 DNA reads TGTGCCAGCAGCCCGAATAGGGGATACAATGAGCAGTTCTTC.

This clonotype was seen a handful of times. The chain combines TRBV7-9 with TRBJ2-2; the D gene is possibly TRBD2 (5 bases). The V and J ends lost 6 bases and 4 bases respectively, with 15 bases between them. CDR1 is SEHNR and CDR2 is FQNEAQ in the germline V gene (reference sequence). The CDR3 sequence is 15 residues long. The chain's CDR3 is CASRQPRRPTGELFF. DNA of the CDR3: TGTGCCAGCAGACAACCTCGGAGGCCCACCGGGGAGCTGTTTTTT.

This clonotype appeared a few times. The chain's CDR3 is CASSLLSDSPNTEAFF. The CDR3 DNA follows: TGTGCCAGCAGTTTACTCTCTGACAGCCCGAACACTGAAGCTTTCTTT. The chain couples TRBV12-3 or TRBV12-4 to TRBJ1-1; D may be TRBD1 (5 bases). V was clipped by 2 bases and J by 1 base, with 14 bases between them. This CDR3 contains 16 residues.

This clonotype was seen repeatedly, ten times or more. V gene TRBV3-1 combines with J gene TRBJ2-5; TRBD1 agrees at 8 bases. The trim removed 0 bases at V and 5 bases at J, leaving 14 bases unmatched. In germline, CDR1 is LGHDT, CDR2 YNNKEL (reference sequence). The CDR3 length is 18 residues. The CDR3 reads CASSQDRSQQGAWETQYF. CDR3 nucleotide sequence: TGTGCCAGCAGCCAAGACCGTTCACAGCAGGGGGCATGGGAGACCCAGTACTTC.

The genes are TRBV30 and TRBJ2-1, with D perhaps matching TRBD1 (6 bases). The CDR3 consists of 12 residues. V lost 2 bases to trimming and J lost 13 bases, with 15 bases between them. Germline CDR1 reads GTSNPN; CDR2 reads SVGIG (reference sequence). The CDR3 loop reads CAWSRGFGLQFF. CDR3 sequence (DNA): TGTGCCTGGAGTAGGGGGTTCGGACTCCAGTTCTTC.

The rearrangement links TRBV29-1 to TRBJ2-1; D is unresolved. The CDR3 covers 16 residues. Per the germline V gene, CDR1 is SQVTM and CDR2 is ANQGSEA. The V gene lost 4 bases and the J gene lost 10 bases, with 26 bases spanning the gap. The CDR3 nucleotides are TGCAGCGTTGTCTCTTATTTCAGGCTTTCTATTATAGAGCAGTTCTTC. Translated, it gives CSVVSYFRLSIIEQFF.

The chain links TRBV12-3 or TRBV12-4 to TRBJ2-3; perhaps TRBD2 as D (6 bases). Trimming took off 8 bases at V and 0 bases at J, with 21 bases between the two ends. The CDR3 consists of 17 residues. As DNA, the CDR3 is TGTGCCAGCCATCACACCCCCGCGGGGCCTAGCACAGATACGCAGTATTTT. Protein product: CASHHTPAGPSTDTQYF.

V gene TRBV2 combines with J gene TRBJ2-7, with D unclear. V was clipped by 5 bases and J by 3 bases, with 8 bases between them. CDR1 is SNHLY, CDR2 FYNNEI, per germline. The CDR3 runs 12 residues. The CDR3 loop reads CASSPTDYEQYF. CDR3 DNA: TGTGCCAGCAGTCCGACTGACTACGAGCAGTACTTC.

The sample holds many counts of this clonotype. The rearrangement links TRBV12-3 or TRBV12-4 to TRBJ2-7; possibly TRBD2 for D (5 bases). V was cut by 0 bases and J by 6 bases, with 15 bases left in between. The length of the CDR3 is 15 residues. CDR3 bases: TGTGCCAGCAGTTTAGCGCGGACTCCCGTTGCCGAGCAGTACTTC. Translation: CASSLARTPVAEQYF.

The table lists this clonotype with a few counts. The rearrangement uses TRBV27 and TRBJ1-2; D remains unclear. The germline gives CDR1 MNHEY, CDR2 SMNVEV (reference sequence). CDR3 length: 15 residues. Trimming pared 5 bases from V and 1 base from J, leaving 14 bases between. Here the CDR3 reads CASSPGRRYNYGYTF. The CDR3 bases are TGTGCCAGCAGTCCTGGCAGGCGCTATAACTATGGCTACACCTTC.

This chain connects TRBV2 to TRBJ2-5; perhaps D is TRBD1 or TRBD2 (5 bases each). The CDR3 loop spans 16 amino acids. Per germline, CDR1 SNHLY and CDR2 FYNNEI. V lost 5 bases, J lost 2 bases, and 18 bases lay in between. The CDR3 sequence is CASSPSSGTVQETQYF. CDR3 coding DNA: TGTGCCAGCAGTCCGTCCTCCGGGACGGTACAAGAGACCCAGTACTTC. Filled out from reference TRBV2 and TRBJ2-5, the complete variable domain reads EPEVTQTPSHQVTQMGQEVILRCVPISNHLYFYWYRQILGQKVEFLVSFYNNEISEKSEIFDDQFSVERPDGSNFTLKIRSTKLEDSAMYFCASSPSSGTVQETQYFGPGTRLLVL.

The CDR3 protein is CASSYSPVFPMNTEAFF. The CDR3 region has the DNA TGTGCCAGCAGTTACAGCCCAGTGTTCCCCATGAACACTGAAGCTTTCTTT. The rearrangement links TRBV6-5 to TRBJ1-1; no reliable D call. Per germline, CDR1 MNHEY and CDR2 SVGAGI. The CDR3 is made up of 17 amino acids. Trimming took 2 bases from V and 0 from J, leaving 16 bases between them.

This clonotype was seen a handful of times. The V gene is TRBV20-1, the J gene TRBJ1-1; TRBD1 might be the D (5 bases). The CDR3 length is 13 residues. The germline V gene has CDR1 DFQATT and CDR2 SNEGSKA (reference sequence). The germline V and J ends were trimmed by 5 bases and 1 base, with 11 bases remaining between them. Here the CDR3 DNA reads TGCAGTGCTTCAGGGTCAACGAACACTGAAGCTTTCTTT. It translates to CSASGSTNTEAFF.

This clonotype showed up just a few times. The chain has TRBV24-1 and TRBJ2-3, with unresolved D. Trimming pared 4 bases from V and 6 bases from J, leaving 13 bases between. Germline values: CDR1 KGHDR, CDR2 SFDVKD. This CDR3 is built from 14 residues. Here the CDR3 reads CATSDSLPLDTQYF. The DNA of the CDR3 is TGTGCCACCAGTGACTCTCTTCCTCTTGATACGCAGTATTTT.

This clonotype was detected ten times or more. The CDR3 coding sequence is TGTGCCAGCTCAACTTCCGGGACAGCGAGCAATTCACCCCTCCACTTT. Translation gives CASSTSGTASNSPLHF. The rearrangement joins TRBV18 to TRBJ1-6, with 7 bases that match TRBD1. This CDR3 has 16 residues. J gave up 7 bases and V 5 bases, and 11 bases lay outside the gene matches. Germline V lookup: CDR1 KGHSH, CDR2 LQKENI. The full variable domain, completed using reference TRBV18 and TRBJ1-6, is NAGVMQNPRHLVRRRGQEARLRCSPMKGHSHVYWYRQLPEEGLKFMVYLQKENIIDESGMPKERFSAEFPKEGPSILRIQQVVRGDSAAYFCASSTSGTASNSPLHFGNGTRLTVT.

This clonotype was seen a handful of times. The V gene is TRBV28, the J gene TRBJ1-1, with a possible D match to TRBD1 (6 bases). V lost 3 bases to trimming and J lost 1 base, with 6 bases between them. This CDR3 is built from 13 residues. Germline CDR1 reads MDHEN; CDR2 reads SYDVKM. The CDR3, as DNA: TGTGCCAGCAGTTTGGGGGCGAACACTGAAGCTTTCTTT. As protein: CASSLGANTEAFF.

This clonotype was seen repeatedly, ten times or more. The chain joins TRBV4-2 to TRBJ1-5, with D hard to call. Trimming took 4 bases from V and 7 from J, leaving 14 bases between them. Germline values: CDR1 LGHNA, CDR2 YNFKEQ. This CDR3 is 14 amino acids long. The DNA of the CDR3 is TGTGCCAGCAGCCCGAACCTGGGGAACCAGCCCCAGCATTTT. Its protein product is CASSPNLGNQPQHF.

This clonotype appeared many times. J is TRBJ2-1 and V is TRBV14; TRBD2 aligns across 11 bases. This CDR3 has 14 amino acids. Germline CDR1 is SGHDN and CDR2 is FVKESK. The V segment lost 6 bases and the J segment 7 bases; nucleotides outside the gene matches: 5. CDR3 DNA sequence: TGTGCCAGCAGGACTAGCGGGAAGACGAATGAGCAGTTCTTC. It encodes CASRTSGKTNEQFF.